These 10 T cell receptor beta chains originate from one sample sequenced in a study of identical twins. One entry per CDR3 protein, called by TCRdb with MiXCR from the 5' RACE reads. The profile shows roughly 250,000 distinct CDR3 sequences, around 7% of them singletons. The same sample was also used in a study of yellow fever vaccine responses in identical twins.

The material sequenced was memory (CD45RO+) T cells sorted from blood. The receptors shown here come from a woman between 18 and 30 years old in good health.

This clonotype came up many times. The chain combines TRBV12-3 or TRBV12-4 with TRBJ2-7; D may be TRBD1 (6 bases). The CDR3 spans 13 residues. The V and J ends lost 3 bases and 6 bases respectively, with 12 bases between them. The CDR3 DNA is TGTGCCAGCAGTTTGAACAGGGAAGGCGAGCAGTACGTC. Translated, it gives CASSLNREGEQYV.

This clonotype occurred a few times. The chain recombines TRBV27 with TRBJ2-7, with D maybe TRBD1 (6 bases). The V and J ends lost 6 bases and 3 bases respectively, with 18 bases between them. This CDR3 has 15 residues. The germline CDR1 and CDR2 sequences are MNHEY and SMNVEV (reference sequence). The CDR3 sequence is CASSRRQGYSYEQYV. CDR3 sequence (DNA): TGTGCCAGCAGCCGCCGCCAGGGGTACAGCTACGAGCAGTACGTC.

With respect to this clonotype: At one of its ends the junction is not consistent with the germline gene, which may arise from a read error. V usage is TRBV4-2 and J usage is TRBJ1-6; maybe TRBD1 (6 bases). The CDR3 is made up of 16 amino acids. Germline V lookup: CDR1 LGHNA, CDR2 YNFKEQ. CDR3 residues: CAISLGLRTEDSPLHF. The DNA of the CDR3 is TGTGCCATCAGCCTCGGGCTGAGGACAGAGGATTCACCCCTCCACTTT.

This clonotype turned up a few times. The chain couples TRBV29-1 to TRBJ2-3, with D possibly TRBD2 on 7 matching bases. Germline CDR1 SQVTM, CDR2 ANQGSEA. This CDR3 spans 15 amino acids. Trimming removed 4 bases from V and 1 base from J, with 15 bases in between. CDR3 in amino acids: CSVVGGASGTDTQYF. The CDR3 nucleotides read TGCAGCGTTGTGGGGGGGGCTAGCGGCACAGATACGCAGTATTTT.

This clonotype was seen a few times. In nucleotides, the CDR3 is TGTGCCAGTAGTAGTGACCAGCGGCACACCGGGGAGCTGTTTTTT. This gives the protein CASSSDQRHTGELFF. The genes are TRBV19 and TRBJ2-2; tentative D call: TRBD2 (5 bases). CDR1 is LNHDA and CDR2 is SQIVND in the germline V gene (reference sequence). CDR3 length: 15 amino acids. The V end was cut by 4 bases, the J end by 3 bases, with 12 bases between.

Ten or more counts support this clonotype. This rearrangement joins TRBV11-1 to TRBJ1-1; TRBD1 agrees at 7 bases. This CDR3 contains 18 residues. Germline CDR1 reads SGHAT; CDR2 reads FQDESV (reference sequence). V lost 5 bases and J lost 4; bases outside the gene matches: 19. This CDR3 is CASSKKGQGVVEGTEAFF. For the CDR3, the DNA is TGTGCCAGCAGCAAAAAGGGGCAGGGGGTAGTGGAGGGCACTGAAGCTTTCTTT.

The genes are TRBV19 and TRBJ1-1, with D possibly being TRBD1 (6 bases). V shed 3 bases and J shed 1 base, with 9 bases lying between them. CDR1 and CDR2 (germline): LNHDA, SQIVND (reference sequence). This CDR3 has 14 residues. CDR3 in DNA: TGTGCCAGTAGTATCGGGGGGCGGAACACTGAAGCTTTCTTT. Translation gives CASSIGGRNTEAFF.

Concerning this clonotype itself: This clone may be a read error of a much larger clone one base away. The genes are TRBV12-3 or TRBV12-4 and TRBJ2-4, with a possible D match to TRBD1 (6 bases). CDR3 length: 14 amino acids. The CDR3 coding sequence is TGTGCCAGCACACGGACAGCAGCCAAAAACACTCAGTACTTC. It specifies CASTRTAAKNTQYF.

This clonotype came up many times. V usage is TRBV12-3 or TRBV12-4 and J usage is TRBJ2-3, with TRBD1 matching over 8 bases. CDR3 length equals 13 residues. The V and J ends lost 8 bases and 6 bases, in that order; junction bases with no gene match: 7. The CDR3 sequence is CASWKQGEDTQYF. The DNA of the CDR3 is TGTGCCAGCTGGAAACAGGGGGAGGATACGCAGTATTTT.

This clonotype was counted between two and nine times. The rearrangement uses TRBV5-1 and TRBJ2-2, with D perhaps TRBD2 (5 bases). The ends were cut back, 4 bases at V and 4 bases at J, with 17 bases in the middle. The CDR3 has 16 amino acids. CDR1 is SGHRS and CDR2 is YFSETQ in the germline V gene. DNA for the CDR3: TGCGCCAGCAGCCTCTTAACCGGGGTCGTCACCGGGGAGCTGTTTTTT. Amino acid sequence: CASSLLTGVVTGELFF.